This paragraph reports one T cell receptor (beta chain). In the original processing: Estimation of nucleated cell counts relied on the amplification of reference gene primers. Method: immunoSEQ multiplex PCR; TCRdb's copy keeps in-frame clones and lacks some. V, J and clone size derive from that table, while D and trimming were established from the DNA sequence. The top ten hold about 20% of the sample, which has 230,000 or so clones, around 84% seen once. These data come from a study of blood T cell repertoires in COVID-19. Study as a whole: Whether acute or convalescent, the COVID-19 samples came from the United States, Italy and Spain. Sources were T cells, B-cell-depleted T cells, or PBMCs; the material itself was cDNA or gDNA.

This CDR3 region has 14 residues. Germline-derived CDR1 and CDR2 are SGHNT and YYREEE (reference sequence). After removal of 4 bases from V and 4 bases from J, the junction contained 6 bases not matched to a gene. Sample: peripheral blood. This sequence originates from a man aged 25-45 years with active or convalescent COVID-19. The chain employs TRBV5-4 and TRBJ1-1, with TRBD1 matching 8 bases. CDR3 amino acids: CASSLTGEITEAFF. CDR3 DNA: TGTGCCAGCAGCCTGACAGGGGAAATCACTGAAGCTTTCTTT.